The 3 T cell receptor beta chains below were found in one sample sequenced in a study of T-cell reconstitution after alpha-beta-depleted transplantation in children. Unique molecular identifiers featured in how the TCRbeta library was prepared. TCRdb reprocessed the PCR reads with MiXCR, giving one entry per CDR3 protein. The repertoire holds about 980,000 distinct CDR3 sequences, roughly 29% seen once, with roughly 31% in the top ten. The starting material was PBMCs, mostly from graft donor cells, obtained 360 days after TCRalphabeta/CD19-depleted stem cell transplant. These receptors all come from a boy younger than two who had a stem cell transplant for SCID, so the T cells may come from the graft donor.

This clonotype has more than one count but fewer than ten. The chain joins TRBV15 to TRBJ2-1; 15 positions agree with TRBD2. The length of the CDR3 is 18 residues. The V segment lost 0 bases and the J segment 8 bases; nucleotides outside the gene matches: 8. The germline V gene has CDR1 LNHNV and CDR2 YYDKDF (reference sequence). The CDR3 sequence is CATSRDRPGTSGGYEQFF. As DNA, the CDR3 is TGTGCCACCAGCAGAGATCGCCCTGGGACTAGCGGGGGGTATGAGCAGTTCTTC.

In its sample, this clonotype was seen a few times. The rearrangement uses TRBV5-1 and TRBJ2-3; 7 bases line up with TRBD2. CDR1 and CDR2 (germline): SGHRS, YFSETQ. The CDR3 is 16 amino acids. Unmatched junction bases numbered 5, after V lost 1 base and J lost 0 bases. The CDR3 here is CASSLPGGPSTDTQYF. The CDR3 nucleotides are TGCGCCAGCAGCTTGCCGGGAGGCCCTAGCACAGATACGCAGTATTTT.

J is TRBJ2-2 and V is TRBV12-3 or TRBV12-4; 8 bases fit TRBD1. The CDR3 is 15 residues long. V was pared by 6 bases and J by 3 bases, with 6 bases of the junction left unmatched. The CDR3 loop is CASRVGQGYTGELFF. CDR3 nucleotide sequence: TGTGCCAGCAGGGTAGGACAGGGATACACCGGGGAGCTGTTTTTT.